The sequence of this TCR beta chain was determined in a study of shared clonotypes between healthy human individuals. Whole-study results and caveats: Non-shared clonotypes had lower generation probabilities than clonotypes shared by all four sorted-subset donors.

Sequenced by immunoSEQ multiplex PCR; TCRdb stores in-frame clones only, minus some. The table records over 2 million clones, roughly 92% of them present only once. Points on this clone: Its target is not known.

This CDR3 comprises 14 residues. Germline CDR1 and CDR2: SNHLY and FYNNEI. Trimming at V came to 6 bases and at J to 2 bases, leaving 5 bases not matched to a gene. There were no recent acute infections or vaccinations among the donors, who were healthy HIV-negative adults. Both subsets, CD45RA+ naive and CD45RA-negative memory, were split from the CD4+ cells. The sequenced sample was naive CD4+ T cells from PBMCs. Documented subset: CD45RA+ positively selected. The V and J genes are TRBV2 and TRBJ2-3; 7 nucleotides agree with TRBD2. This TCR derives from a man aged 18 to 35 in good health. Some clones in this sample may be carry-over from other donors' samples. The CDR3 region has the DNA TGTGCCAGCAGCGAAAGCGGGGTCACAGATACGCAGTATTTT. Translated, it gives CASSESGVTDTQYF. The whole variable domain, remainder taken from reference TRBV2 and TRBJ2-3, is EPEVTQTPSHQVTQMGQEVILRCVPISNHLYFYWYRQILGQKVEFLVSFYNNEISEKSEIFDDQFSVERPDGSNFTLKIRSTKLEDSAMYFCASSESGVTDTQYFGPGTRLTVL.